What follows are 31 T cell receptor beta chains derived from one specimen sequenced in a study of T cells in tumors after PD-1 blockade. The table came from immunoSEQ multiplex PCR; TCRdb's copy has only in-frame clones and leaves some out. The data show approximately 47,000 clones, roughly three quarters seen once. This sample comprised PBMCs, obtained before anti-PD-1 therapy. The receptors stem from a human donor with advanced basal cell or squamous cell carcinoma (not recorded which).

A few counts support this clone. Here the CDR3 DNA reads TGTGCCAGCAGCATACAGGGCTCTGGGGCCAACGTCCTGACTTTC. Its translation: CASSIQGSGANVLTF. The V call is TRBV6-8, the J call TRBJ2-6; D may be TRBD1 (6 bases). CDR3 length: 15 amino acids. Trimming took 6 bases from V and 0 from J, leaving 9 bases between them. Looked up from germline, CDR1 is MNHGY and CDR2 is SAAAGT.

This clone was recorded a few times. The chain combines TRBV2 with TRBJ2-6; the D gene is possibly TRBD2 (6 bases). V was trimmed by 0 bases and J by 0 bases, leaving 18 bases between them. The CDR3 has 20 residues. The germline V gene encodes CDR1 SNHLY and CDR2 FYNNEI. DNA of the CDR3: TGTGCCAGCAGTGAAGCGCGTTCGTGGGGGGACTCCTCTGGGGCCAACGTCCTGACTTTC. Residues: CASSEARSWGDSSGANVLTF.

This chain links TRBV29-1 with TRBJ1-1; D uncertain. CDR1 is SQVTM, CDR2 ANQGSEA, per germline. Trimming cost V 7 bases and J 1 base, with 13 bases left between them. The CDR3 is 13 residues long. CDR3: CSASPHENTEAFF. The CDR3 coding sequence is TGCAGCGCCAGCCCACACGAGAACACTGAAGCTTTCTTT.

V usage is TRBV24-1 and J usage is TRBJ2-7; D not certain. In germline, CDR1 is KGHDR, CDR2 SFDVKD. Trimming left V 9 bases short and J 13 bases short, with 15 bases between. CDR3 size: 10 residues. CDR3 amino acids: CATSGPSLYF. In nucleotides, the CDR3 is TGTGCCACCTCTGGGCCCTCTCTCTACTTC.

V usage is TRBV3-1 (or the pseudogene TRBV3-2) and J usage is TRBJ2-7; TRBD1 matches at 7 bases. Germline values: CDR1 LGHDT, CDR2 YNNKEL (reference sequence). This CDR3 comprises 12 residues. The trim removed 6 bases at V and 3 bases at J, leaving 2 bases unmatched. CDR3 region: CASRGTVYEQYF. CDR3 DNA sequence: TGTGCCAGCAGAGGGACAGTCTACGAGCAGTACTTC.

The chain links TRBV6-1 to TRBJ2-1, with D tentatively TRBD2 (6 bases). Germline lookup yields CDR1 MNHNS and CDR2 SASEGT. The CDR3 covers 13 residues. Trimming pared 7 bases from V and 8 bases from J, leaving 15 bases between. CDR3 coding DNA: TGTGCCAGCAACCCCGGGAGCGGCGATGAGCAGTTCTTC. Amino acid sequence: CASNPGSGDEQFF.

This clone was counted only a few times. The rearrangement joins TRBV9 to TRBJ2-7; maybe TRBD2 (6 bases). From germline, CDR1 is SGDLS and CDR2 YYNGEE. The V and J ends lost 0 bases and 2 bases respectively, with 21 bases between them. The CDR3 contains 18 residues. CDR3 bases: TGTGCCAGCAGCGTAGTCCCATCGCCGGGGGAAGGAGCCTACGAGCAGTACTTC. This encodes CASSVVPSPGEGAYEQYF.

The chain joins TRBV5-1 to TRBJ2-1, with 10 bases fitting TRBD2. After removal of 3 bases from V and 6 bases from J, the junction contained 3 bases not matched to a gene. Looked up from germline, CDR1 is SGHRS and CDR2 is YFSETQ. The CDR3 has 14 amino acids. CDR3 in DNA: TGCGCCAGCAGCTCTAGCGGGAGTAGCAATGAGCAGTTCTTC. This translates into CASSSSGSSNEQFF.

The chain recombines TRBV2 with TRBJ1-2, with no clear D. Germline V gene lookup returns CDR1 SNHLY and CDR2 FYNNEI. The CDR3 extends over 13 amino acids. V shed 6 bases and J shed 4 bases, with 12 bases lying between them. The CDR3 reads CASRTQIGYGYTF. The DNA of the CDR3 is TGTGCCAGCAGAACCCAAATCGGCTATGGCTACACCTTC.

This clone has only one observation. The gene calls are TRBV11-3 and TRBJ1-1; 8 bases fit TRBD1. Germline assignment: CDR1 SGHNT and CDR2 YENEEA. This CDR3 spans 16 amino acids. V was pared by 1 base and J by 4 bases, with 8 bases of the junction left unmatched. DNA for the CDR3: TGTGCCAGCAGCTTAGCTACAGGGGGACTTGGCACTGAAGCTTTCTTT. Protein sequence: CASSLATGGLGTEAFF.

The rearrangement uses TRBV24-1 and TRBJ2-1; D is possibly TRBD1 or TRBD2 (5 bases each). The CDR3 has 16 amino acids. Trimming left V 5 bases short and J 0 bases short, with 13 bases between. Germline V gives CDR1 KGHDR, CDR2 SFDVKD. For the CDR3, the DNA is TGTGCCACCAGTGGCCCGGGACGGCCCTCCTACAATGAGCAGTTCTTC. Translation: CATSGPGRPSYNEQFF.

This clone has more than one count but fewer than ten. V gene TRBV19 combines with J gene TRBJ2-7, with a weak D call TRBD2 (7 bases). This CDR3 spans 14 amino acids. Germline CDR1 is LNHDA and CDR2 is SQIVND (reference sequence). Trimming pared 6 bases from V and 4 bases from J, leaving 16 bases between. CDR3 DNA: TGTGCCAGTAGGAAACAGGGAGGGGAGTACGAGCAGTACTTC. Amino acids: CASRKQGGEYEQYF.

The chain joins TRBV5-1 to TRBJ1-6; TRBD1 is a possible D gene (6 bases). Deletions cut 0 bases from V and 9 bases from J, with 10 bases between. There are 14 residues in the CDR3. Looked up from germline, CDR1 is SGHRS and CDR2 is YFSETQ. This CDR3 reads CASSLEGGVSPLHF. The CDR3 DNA reads as TGCGCCAGCAGCTTGGAGGGGGGCGTTTCACCCCTCCACTTT.

V and J are TRBV18 and TRBJ2-2, with D unresolved. The CDR3 spans 16 residues. Trimming stripped 3 bases from V and 2 bases from J, with 13 bases between. Germline CDR1 and CDR2: KGHSH and LQKENI. As DNA, the CDR3 is TGTGCCAGCTCACCGCCCCAGTATTTTAACACCGGGGAGCTGTTTTTT. Translation: CASSPPQYFNTGELFF.

To note about this clone: At one of its ends the junction is not consistent with the germline gene, which may arise from a read error. The V call is TRBV6-5, the J call TRBJ1-2, with 9 bases that match TRBD1. Germline lookup yields CDR1 MNHEY and CDR2 SVGAGI. This CDR3 spans 13 amino acids. CDR3 sequence (DNA): TGTGCCAGCAGTACGACAGGGGGAGGTGGCCACACCTTC. Translation gives CASSTTGGGGHTF.

At least ten counts were recorded for this clone. Other DNA sequences in the same sample also yield this CDR3. The chain recombines TRBV15 with TRBJ2-7, with 7 bases identical to TRBD1. The CDR3 has 14 amino acids. Losses at the gene ends were 0 bases for V and 5 bases for J; bases not matched to a gene: 4. Germline V gives CDR1 LNHNV, CDR2 YYDKDF (reference sequence). The CDR3 reads CATSRELGGHEQYF. CDR3 bases: TGTGCCACCAGCAGAGAGTTAGGGGGCCACGAGCAGTACTTC.

This clone turned up a few times. This chain links TRBV19 with TRBJ2-3; possible D gene TRBD2, 6 bases. Per the germline V gene, CDR1 is LNHDA and CDR2 is SQIVND (reference sequence). This CDR3 region has 16 residues. Trimming pared 3 bases from V and 1 base from J, leaving 14 bases between. CDR3 nucleotides: TGTGCCAGTAGTATGGAAGGGCCGGGGGGCACAGATACGCAGTATTTT. Translating it yields CASSMEGPGGTDTQYF. The whole variable domain, remainder taken from reference TRBV19 and TRBJ2-3, is DGGITQSPKYLFRKEGQNVTLSCEQNLNHDAMYWYRQDPGQGLRLIYYSQIVNDFQKGDIAEGYSVSREKKESFPLTVTSAQKNPTAFYLCASSMEGPGGTDTQYFGPGTRLTVL.

The genes are TRBV27 and TRBJ1-5, with 9 bases matching TRBD1. In germline, CDR1 is MNHEY, CDR2 SMNVEV (reference sequence). With 6 bases clipped from V and 1 base from J, the junction kept 1 base outside the gene matches. This CDR3 region has 14 residues. CDR3 amino acids: CASRDRGSNQPQHF. The DNA for the CDR3 is TGTGCCAGCAGAGACAGGGGGAGCAATCAGCCCCAGCATTTT.

The CDR3 spells CASSPPGEVNEQFF. The CDR3 nucleotides read TGTGCCAGCAGCCCGCCAGGGGAAGTCAATGAGCAGTTCTTC. The chain employs TRBV7-9 and TRBJ2-1; TRBD1 might be the D (6 bases). The CDR3 runs to 14 residues. V lost 5 bases and J lost 6, with 14 bases in between. Germline CDR1 reads SEHNR; CDR2 reads FQNEAQ (reference sequence).

This clone was detected only a few times. The chain combines TRBV2 with TRBJ1-1; 7 positions agree with TRBD1. V lost 6 bases and J lost 11; bases outside the gene matches: 15. Germline CDR1 SNHLY, CDR2 FYNNEI. The CDR3 sequence is 14 residues long. The CDR3 bases are TGTGCCAGCAGAGTTGGGACAGCATGGGTGGGGGCTTTCTTT. This translates into CASRVGTAWVGAFF.

The chain employs TRBV5-4 and TRBJ2-1; D remains ambiguous. The CDR3 sequence is 13 residues long. V lost 5 bases to trimming and J lost 1 base, with 7 bases between them. Germline lookup yields CDR1 SGHNT and CDR2 YYREEE (reference sequence). The CDR3 sequence is CASSQESYNEQFF. CDR3 nucleotides: TGTGCCAGCAGTCAAGAGTCCTACAATGAGCAGTTCTTC.

V gene TRBV5-5 combines with J gene TRBJ1-5; 8 bases align to TRBD1. The CDR3 covers 17 residues. From germline, CDR1 is SGHKS and CDR2 YYEKEE (reference sequence). Trimming took 1 base from V and 1 from J; bases not matched to a gene: 7. The CDR3 DNA reads TGTGCCAGCAGCTTGCATTCAGGGGGCAGGAGCAATCAGCCCCAGCATTTT. Encoded protein: CASSLHSGGRSNQPQHF.

This chain joins TRBV27 and TRBJ2-2; D possibly corresponds to TRBD1 (5 bases). V lost 7 bases and J lost 1, with 7 bases in between. The CDR3 runs to 13 residues. CDR1 is MNHEY, CDR2 SMNVEV, per germline (reference sequence). This CDR3 reads CASTQGNTGELFF. As DNA, the CDR3 is TGTGCCAGCACCCAGGGGAACACCGGGGAGCTGTTTTTT.

This clone was found a few times. The chain links TRBV29-1 to TRBJ1-5; tentative D call: TRBD1 (6 bases). The CDR3 is 13 amino acids. V was trimmed by 6 bases and J by 5 bases, leaving 14 bases between them. CDR1 and CDR2 from the germline V gene are SQVTM and ANQGSEA. CDR3 in amino acids: CSVRGDSYQPQHF. The CDR3 bases are TGCAGCGTCAGGGGAGACAGTTATCAGCCCCAGCATTTT.

This clone was detected only a few times. The chain employs TRBV15 and TRBJ1-2, with a possible D match to TRBD1 (5 bases). The germline V gene encodes CDR1 LNHNV and CDR2 YYDKDF (reference sequence). This CDR3 has 16 amino acids. The V gene lost 7 bases and the J gene lost 1 base, with 19 bases spanning the gap. CDR3 in amino acids: CATTGGSLGDNYGYTF. The CDR3 nucleotides are TGTGCCACCACCGGGGGGTCTTTAGGGGATAACTATGGCTACACCTTC.

This rearrangement joins TRBV5-6 to TRBJ2-3; the D gene could be TRBD1 or TRBD2 (6 bases each). CDR1 is SGHDT, CDR2 YYEEEE, per germline. The CDR3 length is 15 residues. Trimming left V 4 bases short and J 0 bases short, with 12 bases between. The CDR3 DNA follows: TGTGCCAGCAGCAGAGGGGGGATTAGCACAGATACGCAGTATTTT. This sequence encodes CASSRGGISTDTQYF. Full variable domain (rest looked up from reference TRBV5-6 and TRBJ2-3): DAGVTQSPTHLIKTRGQQVTLRCSPKSGHDTVSWYQQALGQGPQFIFQYYEEEERQRGNFPDRFSGHQFPNYSSELNVNALLLGDSALYLCASSRGGISTDTQYFGPGTRLTVL.

The J gene is TRBJ2-5, the V gene TRBV5-1; D may be TRBD1 (6 bases). The V gene lost 1 base and the J gene lost 4 bases, with 11 bases spanning the gap. The CDR3 covers 14 residues. Germline V gene data show CDR1 as SGHRS and CDR2 as YFSETQ. In nucleotides, the CDR3 is TGCGCCAGCAGCTTGAACACAGGGAGAGAGACCCAGTACTTC. Its protein is CASSLNTGRETQYF. The variable domain in full, with the rest retrieved from reference TRBV5-1 and TRBJ2-5, is KAGVTQTPRYLIKTRGQQVTLSCSPISGHRSVSWYQQTPGQGLQFLFEYFSETQRNKGNFPGRFSGRQFSNSRSEMNVSTLELGDSALYLCASSLNTGRETQYFGPGTRLLVL.

The rearrangement uses TRBV12-5 and TRBJ2-7; D may match TRBD1 or TRBD2 (7 bases each). Germline V lookup: CDR1 LGHNT, CDR2 FRNRAP. Trimming shortened V by 6 bases and J by 3 bases, and 18 bases separated the two germline ends. The CDR3 extends over 15 amino acids. The CDR3 loop is CASGPRQGGGYEQYF. Written as DNA, the CDR3 is TGTGCTAGTGGCCCTCGGCAGGGGGGGGGCTACGAGCAGTACTTC.

This chain joins TRBV19 and TRBJ2-2, with 9 bases that match TRBD2. CDR3 size: 19 residues. The J segment lost 2 bases and the V segment lost 3 bases, leaving 13 bases of the junction unmatched. Germline CDR1 LNHDA, CDR2 SQIVND (reference sequence). CDR3 nucleotide sequence: TGTGCCAGTAGTATCGCCCCCTTTCTAGCGGGGTTAAACACCGGGGAGCTGTTTTTT. As protein: CASSIAPFLAGLNTGELFF. Full variable domain (rest looked up from reference TRBV19 and TRBJ2-2): DGGITQSPKYLFRKEGQNVTLSCEQNLNHDAMYWYRQDPGQGLRLIYYSQIVNDFQKGDIAEGYSVSREKKESFPLTVTSAQKNPTAFYLCASSIAPFLAGLNTGELFFGEGSRLTVL.

A word on this clone: The germline gene is not matched at one end of the junction; a read error may be the cause. The chain joins TRBV7-2 to TRBJ2-7; D not resolved. CDR3 length: 12 amino acids. CDR1 and CDR2 (germline): SGHTA, FQGNSA. The CDR3 region is CASSLSSSEQYF. In DNA form, the CDR3 reads TGTGCCAGCAGCTTAAGTTCCTCCGAGCAGTACTTC.

This clone was picked up a small number of times. The rearrangement joins TRBV5-1 to TRBJ1-1; D is ambiguous. CDR3 size: 14 residues. Germline CDR1 is SGHRS and CDR2 is YFSETQ. V was pared by 5 bases and J by 0 bases, with 11 bases between. For the CDR3, the DNA is TGCGCCAGCAGGAGCCTTTTGATGAACACTGAAGCTTTCTTT. Translation: CASRSLLMNTEAFF.